Presented here are 19 T cell receptor beta chains from one specimen sequenced in a study of blood T cells in healthy people across ages. The authors ran a second PCR of roughly 6 to 12 cycles using a sample-barcoded 5' primer and a J-beta primer mix. TCRdb passed the 5' RACE reads through MiXCR, listing each CDR3 protein once. Here the sample spans 850,000 to 950,000 distinct CDR3 sequences, around 30% being singletons. Sequences were obtained from blood. The receptors originated from a woman aged 80 or older in good health.

A note on this clonotype: With a much larger clone just one base away, this may be a read error. The gene calls are TRBV7-2 and TRBJ1-5, with a tentative D call TRBD1 (6 bases). CDR1 is SGHTA and CDR2 is FQGNSA in the germline V gene. The CDR3 sequence is 14 residues long. V was clipped by 5 bases and J by 4 bases, with 12 bases between them. In nucleotides, the CDR3 is TGTACCAGCAGCCCCCGACAGGTTAATCAGCCCCAGCATTTT. It is translated as CTSSPRQVNQPQHF.

This clonotype was seen a few times. This clone may be a read error of a much larger clone one base away. The CDR3 DNA is TGTGCCAGCAGCCACCTACAGGGAAACTACAATGAGCAGTACTTC. This encodes CASSHLQGNYNEQYF. The chain carries TRBV7-9 and TRBJ2-1; D perhaps matches TRBD1 (6 bases). The J call may be wrong; the DNA end is better matched by TRBJ2-7. The CDR3 spans 15 residues. Germline V gene sequence: CDR1 SEHNR, CDR2 FQNEAQ (reference sequence).

This clonotype has ten or more counts. The V and J genes are TRBV7-8 and TRBJ1-2, with D hard to call. The CDR3 has 16 residues. Germline CDR1 SGHVS, CDR2 FQNEAQ. Trimming removed 4 bases at V and 3 bases at J, with 18 bases between. The CDR3 sequence: CASSYHRIGGYYGYTF. CDR3 DNA: TGTGCCAGCAGCTACCATAGAATAGGCGGATACTATGGCTACACCTTC.

The gene calls are TRBV12-3 or TRBV12-4 and TRBJ1-1, with a tentative D call TRBD1 (5 bases). V gave up 8 bases and J gave up 7 bases, with 11 bases separating them. The CDR3 covers 11 residues. The CDR3 loop is CASPPGGEAFF. Here the CDR3 DNA reads TGTGCCAGCCCGCCGGGGGGTGAAGCTTTCTTT.

Worth noting for this clonotype: This may stem from a read error, because a much larger clone lies one nucleotide away. This chain connects TRBV5-6 to TRBJ2-1; 9 positions match TRBD2. The V gene's germline CDR1 is SGHDT and CDR2 YYEEEE. V lost 4 bases to trimming and J lost 8 bases; unmatched junction nucleotides: 10. There are 15 residues in the CDR3. The CDR3 DNA reads TGTGCCAGCAGCGCCACTTGCGGGGGGGCCGATGAGCAGTTCTTC. Translation: CASSATCGGADEQFF.

Many counts were recorded for this clonotype. The rearrangement links TRBV7-2 to TRBJ2-7; D is uncertain. V lost 3 bases, J lost 2 bases, and 11 bases lay in between. CDR3 size: 14 residues. Germline values: CDR1 SGHTA, CDR2 FQGNSA. CDR3 amino acids: CASSFGRLAYEQYF. The CDR3 nucleotides read TGTGCCAGCAGCTTCGGACGGCTGGCCTACGAGCAGTACTTC. Filled out from reference TRBV7-2 and TRBJ2-7, the complete variable domain reads GAGVSQSPSNKVTEKGKDVELRCDPISGHTALYWYRQSLGQGLEFLIYFQGNSAPDKSGLPSDRFSAERTGGSVSTLTIQRTQQEDSAVYLCASSFGRLAYEQYFGPGTRLTVT.

Concerning this clonotype: This sequence may be a read error, since a much larger clone differs from it by one base. The rearrangement joins TRBV15 to TRBJ2-1, with TRBD2 as a possible D gene (5 bases). With 2 bases removed from V and 3 bases from J, the gap between germline ends came to 11 bases. This CDR3 contains 15 residues. CDR1 and CDR2 (germline): LNHNV, YYDKDF (reference sequence). The CDR3 is CATSRCRDLYNEQFF. CDR3 sequence (DNA): TGTGCCACCAGCAGATGCCGGGATCTCTACAATGAGCAGTTCTTC.

This clonotype was counted ten times or more. The chain employs TRBV20-1 and TRBJ2-1; 8 nucleotides agree with TRBD1. The J segment lost 6 bases and the V segment lost 3 bases, leaving 7 bases of the junction unmatched. Germline V gene sequence: CDR1 DFQATT, CDR2 SNEGSKA (reference sequence). The CDR3 covers 14 residues. The CDR3 protein is CSARLGTGGNEQFF. The CDR3 DNA sequence: TGCAGTGCTAGGCTAGGTACAGGGGGCAATGAGCAGTTCTTC.

This clonotype was counted only a few times. This chain connects TRBV5-1 to TRBJ1-1; TRBD1 matches 8 bases. This CDR3 has 13 residues. CDR1 SGHRS and CDR2 YFSETQ come from the germline V gene. V lost 2 bases, J lost 8 bases, and 5 bases stayed unmatched. CDR3 coding DNA: TGCGCCAGCAGCTTTGGACAGGGAGTCGAAGCTTTCTTT. Translation gives CASSFGQGVEAFF.

This clonotype came up a few times. This chain uses TRBV6-5 with TRBJ1-1; D uncertain. CDR3 length equals 16 residues. Trimming stripped 4 bases from V and 1 base from J, with 16 bases between. Germline V gene sequence: CDR1 MNHEY, CDR2 SVGAGI. The CDR3 nucleotides are TGTGCCAGCAGTTCTAAACTCCGGGGATCGAACACTGAAGCTTTCTTT. Protein product: CASSSKLRGSNTEAFF.

The sample holds many counts of this clonotype. J is TRBJ1-2 and V is TRBV7-2, with TRBD1 matching over 9 bases. CDR1 is SGHTA, CDR2 FQGNSA, per germline. CDR3 length: 13 residues. J lost 7 bases, V lost 5 bases, and 5 bases had no gene match. This CDR3 reads CASSPGQGFGYTF. CDR3 bases: TGTGCCAGCAGCCCAGGACAGGGGTTTGGCTACACCTTC.

Concerning this clonotype: This sequence may be a read error, since a much larger clone differs from it by one base. V and J are TRBV4-3 and TRBJ2-5; D remains ambiguous. The CDR3 sequence is 14 residues long. Germline V gene sequence: CDR1 LGHNA, CDR2 YSLEER. Trimming shortened V by 0 bases and J by 11 bases, and 16 bases separated the two germline ends. CDR3 nucleotide sequence: TGCGCCAGCAGCCAAGAAGTCGGAGAGACTGAGCAGTACTTC. This codes for CASSQEVGETEQYF.

In its sample, this clonotype was seen a few times. V gene TRBV2 combines with J gene TRBJ2-3; D unresolved. V was trimmed by 6 bases and J by 6 bases, leaving 10 bases between them. CDR1 SNHLY and CDR2 FYNNEI come from the germline V gene. The CDR3 contains 12 residues. The CDR3 DNA sequence: TGTGCCAGCAGGTGGGGTGGCGATACGCAGTATTTT. It codes for CASRWGGDTQYF.

V is TRBV12-3 or TRBV12-4 and J is TRBJ2-3; D gene unclear. Deletions cut 6 bases from V and 4 bases from J, with 14 bases between. The CDR3 covers 14 residues. CDR3 DNA: TGTGCCAGCAGCCTTATGGGGATGGCAGATACGCAGTATTTT. It is translated as CASSLMGMADTQYF.

This clonotype was counted at least ten times. The chain couples TRBV6-2 or TRBV6-3 to TRBJ2-1; perhaps TRBD2 as D (6 bases). Deletions cut 5 bases from V and 6 bases from J, with 17 bases between. Germline V gene lookup returns CDR1 MNHEY and CDR2 SVGEGT. The CDR3 has 15 amino acids. The DNA for the CDR3 is TGTGCCAGCAGTCTACCCATACTGGGGGGCAATGAGCAGTTCTTC. This translates into CASSLPILGGNEQFF.

This clonotype has a handful of counts. The genes are TRBV15 and TRBJ1-4; D not resolved. Trimming left V 0 bases short and J 4 bases short, with 6 bases between. In germline, CDR1 is LNHNV, CDR2 YYDKDF (reference sequence). The CDR3 extends over 14 amino acids. The CDR3 sequence: CATSREQYNEKLFF. The CDR3 bases are TGTGCCACCAGCAGAGAACAGTATAATGAAAAACTGTTTTTT.

V gene TRBV5-1 combines with J gene TRBJ1-2; no clear D. Germline values: CDR1 SGHRS, CDR2 YFSETQ. Trimming stripped 7 bases from V and 3 bases from J, with 22 bases between. This CDR3 region has 16 residues. The CDR3 is CASGSGHTMAHYGYTF. The CDR3 bases are TGCGCCAGCGGGTCGGGCCATACAATGGCCCACTATGGCTACACCTTC.

This CDR3 is CASTILDAKNIQYF. DNA for the CDR3: TGTGCCAGCACCATTCTAGACGCCAAAAACATTCAGTACTTC. The chain is built from TRBV6-1 and TRBJ2-4; no clear D. The germline V gene has CDR1 MNHNS and CDR2 SASEGT. CDR3 length: 14 residues. Between the trimmed V and J ends, which lost 7 bases and 1 base, there was a span of 11 bases.

In this sample, this clonotype turned up once. Possible read error: a much larger clone is one base away. This sequence joins TRBV12-3 or TRBV12-4 and TRBJ2-1; a possible D gene is TRBD2 (6 bases). This CDR3 contains 13 residues. In DNA form, the CDR3 reads TGTGCCAGCAACATTCTAGCGTCGAATGGGCAGTTCTTC. This translates into CASNILASNGQFF.